One T cell receptor (beta chain) is described in this entry. Antigen: not known. The data belong to a study of cytomegalovirus exposure and HLA in healthy donors. Study-wide results and caveats: Clonal expansion, a later analysis showed, was greater in HLA-associated TCR beta chains than in equally common others.

The CDR3 runs 15 residues. Per the germline V gene, CDR1 is SEHNR and CDR2 is FQNEAQ (reference sequence). With V trimmed by 5 bases and J by 7 bases, 10 bases remained unmatched. This PCR relied on a set of 60 Vbeta primers and 13 Jbeta primers. Only in-frame clones appear in the TCRdb table, and some are missing; sequencing was by immunoSEQ multiplex PCR. The table has 100,000 to 150,000 clones, around 80% seen once. This chain connects TRBV7-9 to TRBJ1-3; 8 bases match TRBD1. Sequencing was done on a sample of PBMCs. The origin of this receptor is a woman aged 35 to 49 in good health and CMV-seronegative. The CDR3 loop is CASSAQGDPPNTIYF. In nucleotides, the CDR3 is TGTGCCAGCAGCGCACAGGGGGATCCTCCGAACACCATATATTTT.